This T cell receptor beta chain was identified during a study of human T cells and chemical hapten exposure (dated by TCRdb to the early 2020s). About the study as a whole: For sensitization, 2% DPC in acetone was applied to a roughly 2 cm by roughly 2 cm area of upper inner arm skin. Patch tests used Finn chambers with 0.01% DPC on the upper back, scored after 6 days by International Contact Dermatitis Research Group standards. Blood samples were taken from patients before sensitization (week 0) and at 2, 6 and about 24 weeks after DPC sensitization. Throughout the approximately 25-week study period, patients were also given weekly therapeutic DPC doses on the scalp. The libraries were sequenced as a pool, and the TCR yield per sample differed mostly because of small variations in library volumes within the pool. In alopecia patients, the study followed how the peripheral blood TCR repertoire changed in vivo over primary and secondary sensitization to diphenylcyclopropenone (DPC), a hapten. Most of the patients in the cohort were female, and the cohort covered alopecia areata with under or over 50% scalp involvement, alopecia totalis and alopecia universalis. Roughly 30 alopecia patients gave blood for TCR sequencing at one to four time points (pre-sensitization, 2, 6 and 24 weeks).

Per the publication, the time point label means: pre-sensitization, week 0. Per the publication, the treatment or condition label means: therapeutic diphenylcyclopropenone sensitization with weekly scalp DPC. At every patch-test visit, the blood draw took place before the patch test was put on. Eligible patients were aged 18 to 70, diagnosed with alopecia, deemed suitable for DPC therapy, and excluded if pregnant. Total RNA was extracted from unfractionated whole blood that had been collected in Tempus Blood RNA tubes. This clonotype has at least ten counts. What this receptor recognizes is not known. No much larger clone is present one base from it, and per-base qualities are unavailable. Library creation used RACE. Instrument used: NextSeq 500. Library preparation attached unique molecular identifiers to individual cDNA molecules for quantitative, reproducible TCR counting. Each blood RNA sample was used to sequence both TCR alpha and TCR beta chains. The study's processing was this. The median number of TCRs per sample was 85,000 to 100,000, ranging from 23,224 to 690,600. V, J and CDR3 annotation of the TCR reads was performed with the Decombinator software suite. For the PS versus PT1 abundance plots, all samples were subsampled to the same number of TCRs (28,000). TCRs were defined as expanded if absent before sensitization and observed at least eight times at the 2-week time point. TCRdb reran the public reads through fastp at Q25 and MiXCR, keeping productive beta chains. All rows with the same CDR3 protein become a single entry with the most common DNA and genes. The authors' filters were not applied to this entry. The sample records around 330,000 distinct CDR3 sequences, 4.5% to 7% of which are singletons. Approximately 8.2% of the sample goes to the ten largest clones.

What the research found in general, with its limitations: The number of TCRs above 1 in 1000 frequency did not change with DPC sensitization; there was no evidence of global repertoire structure alterations. Repeated subsampling changed both the strength of the expansion versus patch-test correlation and the threshold at which the correlation became significant. Significantly more large CDR3 similarity clusters were formed by expanded TCRs than by pre-sensitization or healthy control sets, consistent with antigen-driven responses. Patch test score was positively correlated with the number of PT1 expanded TCRs, with significance at thresholds 8, 16 and 32 but not at 4. All patients had alopecia, a presumed autoimmune disease, so their immune response might differ from that of healthy individuals.

Sequences were derived from whole blood, sampled in connection with sensitization to the hapten diphenylcyclopropenone (DPC). The sequence came from a woman younger than 30 with alopecia areata. Some clones in this sample may be carry-over from other donors' samples.

The nucleotide sequence reads TGTGCCAGCAGCTTAACCCCGGACAACTCCTACGAGCAGTACTTC. Translated, it gives CASSLTPDNSYEQYF. The rearrangement joined TRBV7-2 to TRBJ2-7; the D region possibly corresponds to TRBD1 (5 bases align). Looking up the germline V gene yields CDR1 SGHTA and CDR2 FQGNSA. V is cut by 2 bases and J by 0 bases, and the space between the germline ends is 11 bases. From cysteine to phenylalanine, the CDR3 is 15 amino acids long. The read is trimmed to its CDR3 DNA, 45 bases read in frame from base 1.